One T cell receptor (beta chain) is described in this entry. Its specificity is not known. The PCR ran on 60 Vbeta and 13 Jbeta primers. The assay was immunoSEQ multiplex PCR, and TCRdb's table has in-frame clones only and misses some. Of some 140,000 clones detected, about three quarters appear once; the ten largest clones hold around 1.4%. The CDR3 has 13 residues. Germline V gives CDR1 SGDLS, CDR2 YYNGEE. Between the trimmed V and J ends, which lost 1 base and 5 bases, there was a span of 9 bases. The data originate from a study of cytomegalovirus exposure and HLA in healthy donors. About the study: Early released data comprised around 79 million unique TCRs from HLA-typed donors.

Study-level points and caveats: Exclusion as indistinguishable affected some V segments, including TRBV6-2 and TRBV6-3. According to a later analysis, most TCR beta chains associated with CMV appeared HLA-restricted.

Sequenced: PBMCs. The chain combines TRBV9 with TRBJ2-5; D unclear. The sequence derives from a woman aged 40 to 50 in good health and CMV-seronegative. DNA of the CDR3: TGTGCCAGCAGCGTAAATCCGAGGGAGACCCAGTACTTC. It codes for CASSVNPRETQYF.